These T cell receptor beta chains were read from a single sample in a study of beta chain features in type 1 diabetes. TCRdb's copy holds only in-frame clones and misses some; the assay was immunoSEQ multiplex PCR. Of about 150,000 clones detected, about 8.1% appear once; the ten largest clones hold 0.55% to 0.75%. The sequenced material came from central memory CD4+ T cells from blood. These receptors were obtained from a man aged 18 to 29 in good health. Each CDR3 is given with its conserved first and last residue. A D gene is named only where the DNA matches it firmly. Rows give clone size only sometimes, using once, few, many, or a class for an expanded clone.

CDR3	DNA	size	V	J	D
CASSLGTSGHNEQFF	TGTGCTAGCAGCTTGGGGACTAGCGGACACAATGAGCAGTTCTTC	many	TRBV7-7	TRBJ2-1	TRBD2
CASSTSSYEQYF	TGTGCCAGCAGCACGAGCTCCTACGAGCAGTACTTC	many	TRBV7-9	TRBJ2-7	NA
CASLDPRVNTEAFF	TGTGCCAGCCTAGACCCGAGGGTGAACACTGAAGCTTTCTTT	NA	TRBV7-8	TRBJ1-1	NA
CASSAQDTRNTEAFF	TGTGCCAGCAGTGCACAGGATACCAGGAACACTGAAGCTTTCTTT	few	TRBV2	TRBJ1-1	NA
CASSRMEVGGNTIYF	TGTGCCAGCAGTCGAATGGAGGTGGGCGGAAACACCATATATTTT	few	TRBV28	TRBJ1-3	NA
CASSRGQGGGYTF	TGTGCCAGCAGTCGTGGACAGGGAGGTGGCTACACCTTC	NA	TRBV7-2	TRBJ1-2	TRBD1
CAISDHPNTEAFF	TGTGCCATCAGTGACCATCCGAACACTGAAGCTTTCTTT	NA	TRBV10-3	TRBJ1-1	NA
CASSRTLTGGTGELFF	TGTGCCAGCAGTAGAACTTTAACAGGGGGCACCGGGGAGCTGTTTTTT	NA	TRBV2	TRBJ2-2	TRBD1
CASSHLRGDEQYF	TGTGCCAGCAGCCATTTACGGGGGGACGAGCAGTACTTC	NA	TRBV14	TRBJ2-7	TRBD2
CASSPDSHSGNTIYF	TGTGCCAGCAGCCCAGACAGCCACTCTGGAAACACCATATATTTT	few	TRBV7-2	TRBJ1-3	NA
CASSSLGTGDGYTF	TGTGCCAGCAGCTCCCTCGGGACAGGGGATGGCTACACCTTC	NA	TRBV7-2	TRBJ1-2	TRBD1
CASSTPGQGRGGYTF	TGTGCCAGCAGTACACCAGGTCAAGGGCGGGGAGGCTACACCTTC	many	TRBV28	TRBJ1-2	NA
CASSPLGGDTQYF	TGTGCCAGCAGCCCCCTCGGGGGGGATACGCAGTATTTT	NA	TRBV11-1	TRBJ2-3	TRBD2
CALGLAGTAKNIQYF	TGTGCCTTGGGACTAGCGGGGACCGCCAAAAACATTCAGTACTTC	NA	TRBV30	TRBJ2-4	TRBD2
CASSLDRVGEQYF	TGTGCCAGCAGCCTCGACAGGGTGGGGGAGCAGTACTTC	NA	TRBV7-3	TRBJ2-7	TRBD1
CASSQESGYEQYF	TGCGCCAGCAGCCAAGAATCGGGCTACGAGCAGTACTTC	NA	TRBV4-3	TRBJ2-7	NA
CASSLGLGTGAYNEQFF	TGTGCCAGCAGCTTAGGTCTCGGGACAGGGGCCTACAATGAGCAGTTCTTC	few	TRBV7-2	TRBJ2-1	TRBD1
CASSAGENEKLFF	TGTGCCAGCAGCGCGGGGGAAAATGAAAAACTGTTTTTT	NA	TRBV7-8	TRBJ1-4	NA
CASSLGTGPRGRTQYF	TGTGCCAGCAGCTTAGGGACAGGCCCGCGGGGGCGAACCCAGTACTTC	NA	TRBV5-6	TRBJ2-5	NA
CSVNTGGTGELFF	TGCAGCGTCAACACAGGGGGCACCGGGGAGCTGTTTTTT	medium-sized	TRBV29-1	TRBJ2-2	TRBD1
CARRGQPTPHEQYF	TGTGCCAGGAGGGGACAGCCAACCCCCCACGAGCAGTACTTC	few	TRBV19	TRBJ2-7	TRBD1
CASSLDRVFGYTF	TGTGCCAGCAGTCTTGACAGGGTGTTCGGCTACACCTTC	few	TRBV28	TRBJ1-2	TRBD1
CASSYSMAGGRFEQFF	TGTGCCAGCAGTTACTCGATGGCGGGAGGGCGATTTGAGCAGTTCTTC	few	TRBV6-5	TRBJ2-1	TRBD2
CASSKQGRHTEAFF	TGTGCCAGCAGTAAACAGGGGAGGCACACTGAAGCTTTCTTT	many	TRBV6-6	TRBJ1-1	TRBD1
CASSLTGGVYNEQFF	TGTGCCAGCAGCCTGACCGGCGGGGTGTACAATGAGCAGTTCTTC	few	TRBV28	TRBJ2-1	NA